The 25 T cell receptor beta chains listed next were all sequenced from one sample in a study of radiotherapy plus CTLA-4 blockade in lung cancer. The assay was immunoSEQ multiplex PCR, and TCRdb's table has in-frame clones only and misses some. Of about 45,000 clones in the sample, approximately 73% were seen once. The specimen comprised peripheral blood, sampled from a patient treated with radiotherapy plus ipilimumab. The source is a human donor with non-small cell lung cancer who had a complete response to radiotherapy plus ipilimumab.

The gene calls are TRBV27 and TRBJ2-7; the match to TRBD1 covers 7 bases. After removal of 5 bases from V and 5 bases from J, the junction contained 12 bases not matched to a gene. The CDR3 has 15 residues. From germline, CDR1 is MNHEY and CDR2 SMNVEV (reference sequence). DNA for the CDR3: TGTGCCAGCAGTCCCAGACAGGGCGGGTGGAACGAGCAGTACTTC. Its translation is CASSPRQGGWNEQYF.

J is TRBJ2-7 and V is TRBV19; the match to TRBD1 covers 8 bases. The CDR3 sequence is 15 residues long. Germline V lookup: CDR1 LNHDA, CDR2 SQIVND (reference sequence). Trimming at V came to 4 bases and at J to 2 bases, leaving 7 bases not matched to a gene. The CDR3 DNA sequence: TGTGCCAGTAGTAAACGACAGGGACAGGCCTACGAGCAGTACTTC. As protein: CASSKRQGQAYEQYF.

The chain has TRBV29-1 and TRBJ1-1; 8 bases match TRBD1. Germline CDR1 and CDR2: SQVTM and ANQGSEA. Trimming removed 3 bases from V and 1 base from J; junction bases left unmatched: 1. The CDR3 length is 13 residues. The CDR3 DNA follows: TGCAGCGTTGACAGGGGGCCGAACACTGAAGCTTTCTTT. Residues: CSVDRGPNTEAFF.

This sequence joins TRBV6-1 and TRBJ2-5, with D perhaps TRBD2 (5 bases). Per the germline V gene, CDR1 is MNHNS and CDR2 is SASEGT. V gave up 8 bases and J gave up 1 base, with 11 bases separating them. The CDR3 has 13 residues. For the CDR3, the DNA is TGTGCCAGCGAGCGGAGCGTCCAAGAGACCCAGTACTTC. It yields the protein CASERSVQETQYF.

The V and J genes are TRBV2 and TRBJ2-7; 9 nucleotides agree with TRBD2. Trimming took 10 bases from V and 3 from J; bases not matched to a gene: 10. CDR1 is SNHLY and CDR2 is FYNNEI in the germline V gene. The CDR3 covers 14 residues. CDR3 bases: TGTGCCAACAAGGGGGCTAGCGGGAACTACGAGCAGTACTTC. Its protein is CANKGASGNYEQYF.

The rearrangement uses TRBV7-2 and TRBJ1-5; a possible D gene is TRBD1 (5 bases). V was cut by 5 bases and J by 6 bases, with 11 bases left in between. Germline CDR1 is SGHTA and CDR2 is FQGNSA. The CDR3 spans 13 residues. In DNA form, the CDR3 reads TGTGCCAGCAGCGTCCAGGGTGGTCAGCCCCAGCATTTT. Translated: CASSVQGGQPQHF.

The chain carries TRBV7-7 and TRBJ2-3; TRBD2 is a possible D gene (5 bases). V shed 1 base and J shed 0 bases, with 8 bases lying between them. Looked up from germline, CDR1 is SSHAT and CDR2 is FNYEAQ (reference sequence). The CDR3 has 15 residues. The CDR3 here is CASSLGTLSTDTQYF. The DNA of the CDR3 is TGTGCCAGCAGCTTAGGGACTCTTAGCACAGATACGCAGTATTTT.

The chain has TRBV5-4 and TRBJ2-7; weak D call: TRBD2 (5 bases). Deletions cut 4 bases from V and 7 bases from J, with 12 bases between. This CDR3 is built from 12 residues. Germline CDR1 SGHNT, CDR2 YYREEE (reference sequence). The CDR3 here is CASSLTPGEQYF. CDR3 nucleotides: TGTGCCAGCAGCCTGACCCCGGGAGAGCAGTACTTC.

This clone occurred a few times. This rearrangement joins TRBV28 to TRBJ2-5; D is possibly TRBD1 (5 bases). From germline, CDR1 is MDHEN and CDR2 SYDVKM. There are 13 residues in the CDR3. Trimming cost V 6 bases and J 2 bases, with 10 bases left between them. The CDR3 DNA reads TGTGCCAGCAGGTTTCAGGGACAAGAGACCCAGTACTTC. Translated, it gives CASRFQGQETQYF. Together with reference TRBV28 and TRBJ2-5, the CDR3 gives the full variable domain: DVKVTQSSRYLVKRTGEKVFLECVQDMDHENMFWYRQDPGLGLRLIYFSYDVKMKEKGDIPEGYSVSREKKERFSLILESASTNQTSMYLCASRFQGQETQYFGPGTRLLVL.

The chain uses TRBV28 and TRBJ1-1; D remains ambiguous. With 1 base removed from V and 0 bases from J, the gap between germline ends came to 18 bases. Germline V lookup: CDR1 MDHEN, CDR2 SYDVKM. The CDR3 has 18 amino acids. CDR3 sequence reads: CASSLYLGAYGMNTEAFF. Written as DNA, the CDR3 is TGTGCCAGCAGTTTATATTTGGGAGCCTACGGCATGAACACTGAAGCTTTCTTT.

The chain links TRBV9 to TRBJ2-1; 13 nucleotides match TRBD2. V shed 4 bases and J 9 bases; nucleotides not matched to a gene: 7. From germline, CDR1 is SGDLS and CDR2 YYNGEE. This CDR3 is built from 15 residues. The CDR3 DNA is TGTGCCAGCAGCCCAAGCGGACTAGCGGGAGTTGAGCAGTTCTTC. It translates to CASSPSGLAGVEQFF.

This sequence joins TRBV5-1 and TRBJ2-5; D gene unclear. Trimming stripped 1 base from V and 2 bases from J, with 6 bases between. Per germline, CDR1 SGHRS and CDR2 YFSETQ. CDR3 length: 13 amino acids. CDR3 in DNA: TGCGCCAGCAGCTTGAACATACAAGAGACCCAGTACTTC. It yields the protein CASSLNIQETQYF.

This clone was detected once. The CDR3 coding sequence is TGTGCCAGCAGCGTAGATTTGCGGGAGATTAGCAATGAGCAGTTCTTC. This sequence encodes CASSVDLREISNEQFF. The gene calls are TRBV9 and TRBJ2-1; 7 bases match TRBD2. The CDR3 runs 16 residues. Looked up from germline, CDR1 is SGDLS and CDR2 is YYNGEE. V was clipped by 0 bases and J by 6 bases; unmatched bases: 9. The full variable domain, rest sourced from reference TRBV9 and TRBJ2-1, is DSGVTQTPKHLITATGQRVTLRCSPRSGDLSVYWYQQSLDQGLQFLIQYYNGEERAKGNILERFSAQQFPDLHSELNLSSLELGDSALYFCASSVDLREISNEQFFGPGTRLTVL.

This clone was counted a single time. The V gene is TRBV19, the J gene TRBJ2-7; the match to TRBD1 covers 7 bases. V lost 4 bases, J lost 1 base, and 1 base stayed unmatched. CDR3 length equals 13 residues. The germline gives CDR1 LNHDA, CDR2 SQIVND (reference sequence). The CDR3 reads CASSNRGSYEQYF. DNA of the CDR3: TGTGCCAGTAGTAACAGGGGTTCCTACGAGCAGTACTTC.

CDR3 sequence: CASSYRAGETDTQYF. The CDR3 region has the DNA TGTGCCAGCAGCTATCGAGCGGGAGAAACAGATACGCAGTATTTT. The chain employs TRBV5-4 and TRBJ2-3; 8 nucleotides match TRBD2. CDR1 and CDR2 from the germline V gene are SGHNT and YYREEE (reference sequence). The CDR3 contains 15 residues. The ends lost 3 bases at V and 3 bases at J; junction bases unmatched: 6.

J is TRBJ2-1 and V is TRBV6-1; D gene unclear. The V end lost 6 bases, the J end lost 8 bases, and 11 bases lay between the germline ends. Germline CDR1 and CDR2: MNHNS and SASEGT. There are 12 residues in the CDR3. The CDR3 DNA sequence: TGTGCCAGCAGGGATCTAGAACATGAGCAGTTCTTC. Translated: CASRDLEHEQFF.

The genes are TRBV18 and TRBJ1-3; unclear D gene. The CDR3 sequence is 13 residues long. In germline, CDR1 is KGHSH, CDR2 LQKENI. Trimming stripped 5 bases from V and 1 base from J, with 6 bases between. The CDR3 loop reads CASSSGSGNTIYF. The DNA for the CDR3 is TGTGCCAGCTCATCAGGTTCTGGAAACACCATATATTTT.

CDR3 DNA: TGTGCCAGCAGCCCCGGGGGTAGTCACGGGGAGCTGTTTTTT. As protein: CASSPGGSHGELFF. V gene TRBV28 combines with J gene TRBJ2-2; D is possibly TRBD2 (6 bases). CDR3 length: 14 amino acids. The germline V gene encodes CDR1 MDHEN and CDR2 SYDVKM. V lost 6 bases to trimming and J lost 7 bases, with 15 bases between them.

This clone was observed a handful of times. The genes are TRBV5-1 and TRBJ2-1, with a possible D match to TRBD2 (5 bases). The CDR3 has 13 residues. V gave up 1 base and J gave up 9 bases, with 11 bases separating them. The germline gives CDR1 SGHRS, CDR2 YFSETQ. This CDR3 is CASSLSVGGEQFF. The DNA of the CDR3 is TGCGCCAGCAGCTTGAGTGTTGGAGGTGAGCAGTTCTTC.

The CDR3 region is CASSQNRDFAEAFF. The CDR3 coding sequence is TGTGCCAGCAGTCAGAACAGGGATTTCGCTGAAGCTTTCTTT. The chain couples TRBV6-5 to TRBJ1-1; D possibly corresponds to TRBD1 (6 bases). Germline CDR1 and CDR2: MNHEY and SVGAGI. This CDR3 spans 14 amino acids. The V end lost 5 bases, the J end lost 6 bases, and 16 bases lay between the germline ends.

The CDR3, as DNA: TGTGCCAGCAGCGAACAGTTTTCATTTACTAGCGAGCAGTACTTC. Translating gives CASSEQFSFTSEQYF. This chain joins TRBV9 and TRBJ2-7; perhaps TRBD2 as D (5 bases). The CDR3 contains 15 residues. Between the trimmed V and J ends, which lost 3 bases and 6 bases, there was a span of 19 bases. Per the germline V gene, CDR1 is SGDLS and CDR2 is YYNGEE.

Written as DNA, the CDR3 is TGTGCCAGCAGCGTAGCCCCAGGCGGGGGGGCTGGGGGAGATACGCAGTATTTT. It translates to CASSVAPGGGAGGDTQYF. This chain connects TRBV9 to TRBJ2-3; 9 nucleotides line up with TRBD2. The V and J ends lost 0 bases and 5 bases, in that order; junction bases with no gene match: 13. CDR3 length equals 18 residues. Germline V gene sequence: CDR1 SGDLS, CDR2 YYNGEE. The variable domain in full, with the rest retrieved from reference TRBV9 and TRBJ2-3, is DSGVTQTPKHLITATGQRVTLRCSPRSGDLSVYWYQQSLDQGLQFLIQYYNGEERAKGNILERFSAQQFPDLHSELNLSSLELGDSALYFCASSVAPGGGAGGDTQYFGPGTRLTVL.

This sequence joins TRBV6-5 and TRBJ2-1; 10 bases are a match to TRBD1. CDR3 length: 15 residues. Trimming cost V 4 bases and J 3 bases; bases outside gene matches: 3. Per germline, CDR1 MNHEY and CDR2 SVGAGI. CDR3 bases: TGTGCCAGCAGTTCGGGACAGGGGATCTACAATGAGCAGTTCTTC. Its translation is CASSSGQGIYNEQFF.

The CDR3 loop is CASSLEGGRTEAFF. CDR3 coding DNA: TGTGCCAGCAGCTTAGAAGGGGGTCGAACTGAAGCTTTCTTT. The chain employs TRBV7-2 and TRBJ1-1; possible D gene TRBD1, 6 bases. The germline V gene encodes CDR1 SGHTA and CDR2 FQGNSA. The germline V and J ends were trimmed by 1 base and 5 bases, with 11 bases remaining between them. The CDR3 spans 14 residues.

CDR3 nucleotides: TGTGCCAGCAGCTTAGAGACAACCGTTCGGGAGACCCAGTACTTC. This gives the protein CASSLETTVRETQYF. This chain connects TRBV7-9 to TRBJ2-5; D remains unclear. Germline V gene data show CDR1 as SEHNR and CDR2 as FQNEAQ (reference sequence). V lost 1 base and J 5 bases, leaving 14 bases between the germline ends. The CDR3 contains 15 residues. Using reference TRBV7-9 and TRBJ2-5 for the parts outside the CDR3, the full variable domain is DTGVSQNPRHKITKRGQNVTFRCDPISEHNRLYWYRQTLGQGPEFLTYFQNEAQLEKSRLLSDRFSAERPKGSFSTLEIQRTEQGDSAMYLCASSLETTVRETQYFGPGTRLLVL.